This TCR beta chain comes out of a study of glioma-infiltrating T cells after dendritic cell vaccination. Study in general: Autologous tumor lysate-pulsed dendritic cell vaccination was given between about 2003 and 2013.

Amplification used 60 V beta primers and 13 J beta primers. TCRdb's table, derived via immunoSEQ multiplex PCR, lists solely in-frame clones and lacks some. The data show 50,000 to 60,000 clones, 70% to 85% seen once. Points from the study as a whole: Estimated pretreatment TIL content predicted outcome after dendritic cell vaccination.

Trimming took 0 bases from V and 2 from J; bases not matched to a gene: 6. CDR3 length equals 17 residues. The germline V gene encodes CDR1 SGHNT and CDR2 YYREEE (reference sequence). Concerning this clone: Its antigen is currently unknown.

Time point denoted: after dendritic cell vaccination, including at tumor progression/relapse. This clonotype was sampled from a human donor with glioblastoma. The source was blood, collected after dendritic cell vaccination. The chain couples TRBV5-4 to TRBJ2-3; TRBD2 matches 10 bases. CDR3 sequence (DNA): TGTGCCAGCAGCTTGGGAGGGCTAGCGGGGGACACAGATACGCAGTATTTT. Translated, it gives CASSLGGLAGDTDTQYF.